The 2 T cell receptor beta chains given below trace back to one sample, sequenced in a study of blood T cell repertoires in COVID-19. Sequencing used immunoSEQ multiplex PCR; TCRdb keeps in-frame clones, though not all of them. The repertoire holds about 350,000 clones, about 88% seen once, with 1% in the top ten. Sequencing used PBMCs or T cells enriched from blood (not recorded which). The source of these receptors is a woman aged 25 to 45 who had recovered from COVID-19.

The chain combines TRBV3-1 (or the pseudogene TRBV3-2) with TRBJ2-3; D may be TRBD1 (6 bases). Germline loops: CDR1 LGHDT, CDR2 YNNKEL (reference sequence). V gave up 1 base and J gave up 0 bases, with 8 bases separating them. The CDR3 runs 15 residues. The chain's CDR3 is CASSQGTASTDTQYF. In nucleotides, the CDR3 is TGTGCCAGCAGCCAAGGGACAGCGAGCACAGATACGCAGTATTTT.

This chain connects TRBV2 to TRBJ1-6; 8 nucleotides match TRBD1. There are 14 residues in the CDR3. The junction had 5 bases not matched to a gene; V was cut back by 6 bases and J by 7 bases. Germline CDR1 SNHLY, CDR2 FYNNEI. The CDR3, as DNA: TGTGCCAGCAGGCCGGGACAGGAGAATTCACCCCTCCACTTT. Protein: CASRPGQENSPLHF.